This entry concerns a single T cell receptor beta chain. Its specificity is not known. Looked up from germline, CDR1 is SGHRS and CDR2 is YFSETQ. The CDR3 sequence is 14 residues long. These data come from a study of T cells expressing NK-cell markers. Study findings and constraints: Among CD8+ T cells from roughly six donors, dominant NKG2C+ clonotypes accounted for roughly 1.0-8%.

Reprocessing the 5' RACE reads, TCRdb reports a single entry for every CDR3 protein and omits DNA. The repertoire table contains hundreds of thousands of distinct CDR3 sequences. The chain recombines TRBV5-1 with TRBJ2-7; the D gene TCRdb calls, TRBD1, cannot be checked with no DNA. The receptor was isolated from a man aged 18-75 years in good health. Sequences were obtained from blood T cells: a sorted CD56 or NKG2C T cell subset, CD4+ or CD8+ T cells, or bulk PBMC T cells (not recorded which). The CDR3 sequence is CASSVRFPGDEQYF.